A selection of T cell receptor beta chains follows, all from one sample in a study of T cell repertoires in cytomegalovirus infection. In TCRdb, the reads were re-called with MiXCR into one record per CDR3 protein. The sample holds around 430,000 distinct CDR3 sequences; under 45% are singletons and the top ten take around 45%. No antigen is known for these receptors. The sample was cultured PBMCs, taken from culture after CMV antigen stimulation. The source is a human donor in good health (CMV status not recorded). Some clones in this sample may be carry-over from other donors' samples. The CDR3 runs from the conserved cysteine through the conserved F or W. The D gene is left open where the match is weak. Size is stated for part of the rows, as once, few or many counts, or as a class when the clone is expanded.

j_call | v_call | clone_size | d_call | cdr3_aa | cdr3_nt
TRBJ2-7 | TRBV12-3/TRBV12-4 | NA | TRBD2 | CASSLSGGSIYEQYF | TGTGCCAGCAGCCTTAGCGGGGGTTCCATCTACGAGCAGTACTTC
TRBJ1-6 | TRBV4-3 | few | NA | CASSTDRRSWSPLHF | TGCGCCAGCAGCACCGACAGGAGATCCTGGTCACCCCTCCACTTT
TRBJ1-3 | TRBV6-1 | NA | NA | CASGGVPGNTIYF | TGTGCCAGTGGAGGGGTTCCTGGAAACACCATATATTTT
TRBJ2-1 | TRBV27 | NA | NA | CASSLYRQARGDEQFF | TGTGCCAGCTCGCTGTACCGACAGGCTCGGGGGGATGAGCAGTTCTTC
TRBJ1-4 | TRBV5-1 | NA | NA | CASKGEKLFF | TGCGCCAGCAAGGGTGAAAAACTGTTTTTT
TRBJ2-1 | TRBV29-1 | NA | NA | CSVTGGSYNEQFF | TGCAGCGTTACTGGTGGGTCCTACAATGAGCAGTTCTTC
TRBJ2-5 | TRBV4-3 | NA | NA | CASSQVTEETQYF | TGCGCCAGCAGCCAAGTCACTGAAGAGACCCAGTACTTC
TRBJ1-3 | TRBV7-8 | few | NA | CASSLAIRSGNTIYF | TGTGCCAGCAGCTTAGCCATCCGCTCTGGAAACACCATATATTTT
TRBJ1-1 | TRBV11-2 | NA | TRBD1 | CASRTLTGQVEAFF | TGTGCCAGCAGAACACTCACCGGACAGGTTGAAGCTTTCTTT
TRBJ1-5 | TRBV7-8 | few | NA | CASSYYREGQPQHF | TGTGCCAGCAGCTACTACAGGGAAGGACAGCCCCAGCATTTT
TRBJ1-6 | TRBV7-2 | few | NA | CASSLGARGSYNSPLHF | TGTGCCAGCAGCTTAGGGGCACGGGGTTCCTATAATTCACCCCTCCACTTT
TRBJ2-3 | TRBV20-1 | NA | NA | CSAGTSSTDTQYF | TGCAGTGCCGGGACGTCTAGCACAGATACGCAGTATTTT
TRBJ2-7 | TRBV2 | NA | TRBD1 | CAAGQGPYEQYF | TGTGCCGCGGGACAGGGGCCCTACGAGCAGTACTTC
TRBJ2-1 | TRBV9 | once | NA | CASSTRPDSFNEQFF | TGTGCCAGCAGCACCCGACCTGACAGTTTCAATGAGCAGTTCTTC
TRBJ1-1 | TRBV6-1 | few | NA | CASGLEGTEAFF | TGTGCCAGCGGTTTGGAGGGAACTGAAGCTTTCTTT
TRBJ2-1 | TRBV6-2/TRBV6-3 | NA | TRBD2 | CASRSGTSGSNEQFF | TGTGCCAGCAGGAGCGGGACTAGCGGGAGTAATGAGCAGTTCTTC
TRBJ1-2 | TRBV6-1 | NA | NA | CASKGLSGDYGYTF | TGTGCCAGTAAGGGCCTCTCGGGGGACTATGGCTACACCTTC
TRBJ1-1 | TRBV20-1 | few | NA | CSVLGVGGLNTEAFF | TGCAGTGTACTGGGGGTGGGGGGTCTGAACACTGAAGCTTTCTTT
TRBJ2-5 | TRBV7-2 | few | TRBD2 | CASSLTSGGETQYF | TGTGCCAGCAGCTTGACTAGCGGGGGGGAGACCCAGTACTTC
TRBJ2-5 | TRBV28 | NA | NA | CASSATTTDPSETQYF | TGTGCCAGCAGCGCTACGACTACTGATCCCAGCGAGACCCAGTACTTC
TRBJ1-5 | TRBV19 | NA | TRBD1 | CASSKGQGGNQPQHF | TGTGCCAGTAGTAAAGGACAGGGTGGCAATCAGCCCCAGCATTTT